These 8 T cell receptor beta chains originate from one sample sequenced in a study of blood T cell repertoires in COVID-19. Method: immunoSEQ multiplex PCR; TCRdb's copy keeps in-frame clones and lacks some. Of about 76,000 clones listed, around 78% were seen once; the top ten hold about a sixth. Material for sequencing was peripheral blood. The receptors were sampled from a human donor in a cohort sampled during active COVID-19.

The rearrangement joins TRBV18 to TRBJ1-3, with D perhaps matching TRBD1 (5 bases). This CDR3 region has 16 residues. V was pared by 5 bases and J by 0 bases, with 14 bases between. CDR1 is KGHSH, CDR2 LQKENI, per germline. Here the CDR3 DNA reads TGTGCCAGCTCAGGGGCAGACCTACTCTCTGGAAACACCATATATTTT. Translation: CASSGADLLSGNTIYF.

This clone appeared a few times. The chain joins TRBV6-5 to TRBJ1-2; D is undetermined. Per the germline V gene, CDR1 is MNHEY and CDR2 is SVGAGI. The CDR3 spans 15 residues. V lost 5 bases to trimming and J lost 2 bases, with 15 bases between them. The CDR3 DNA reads TGTGCCAGCAGTAACCAGAGGCTCCTCAACTATGGCTACACCTTC. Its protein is CASSNQRLLNYGYTF.

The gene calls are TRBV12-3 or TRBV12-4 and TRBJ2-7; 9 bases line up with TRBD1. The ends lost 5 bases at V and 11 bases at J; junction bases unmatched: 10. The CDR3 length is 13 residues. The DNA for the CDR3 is TGTGCCAGCAGTCCCCGACAGGGGGTGGAGAAGTACTTC. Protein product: CASSPRQGVEKYF.

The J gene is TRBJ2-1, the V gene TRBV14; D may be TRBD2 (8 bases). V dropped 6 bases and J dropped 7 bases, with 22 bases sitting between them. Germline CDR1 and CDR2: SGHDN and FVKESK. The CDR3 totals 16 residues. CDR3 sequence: CASSQQGTSWSNEQFF. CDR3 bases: TGTGCCAGCAGTCAACAGGGGACTAGTTGGTCAAATGAGCAGTTCTTC.

CDR3 in DNA: TGTGCCAGCAGCTTGGAGGCGGGGGTGAGAAACACCATATATTTT. The encoded protein is CASSLEAGVRNTIYF. V usage is TRBV5-5 and J usage is TRBJ1-3, with D perhaps TRBD1 (5 bases). Germline V gene sequence: CDR1 SGHKS, CDR2 YYEKEE (reference sequence). The CDR3 length is 15 residues. The V end was cut by 0 bases, the J end by 5 bases, with 12 bases between.

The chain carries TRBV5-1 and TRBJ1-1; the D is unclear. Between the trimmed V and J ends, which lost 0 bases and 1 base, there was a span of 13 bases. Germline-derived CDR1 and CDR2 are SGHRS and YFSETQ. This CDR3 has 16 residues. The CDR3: CASSLGGRYPNTEAFF. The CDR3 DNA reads TGCGCCAGCAGCTTGGGAGGGAGGTATCCGAACACTGAAGCTTTCTTT.

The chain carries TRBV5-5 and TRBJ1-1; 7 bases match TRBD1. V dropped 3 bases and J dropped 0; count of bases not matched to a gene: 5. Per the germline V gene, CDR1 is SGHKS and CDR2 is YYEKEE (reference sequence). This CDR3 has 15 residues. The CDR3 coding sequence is TGTGCCAGCAGCTCTCGACAGGGCATGAACACTGAAGCTTTCTTT. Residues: CASSSRQGMNTEAFF. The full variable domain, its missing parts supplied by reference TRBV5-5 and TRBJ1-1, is DAGVTQSPTHLIKTRGQQVTLRCSPISGHKSVSWYQQVLGQGPQFIFQYYEKEERGRGNFPDRFSARQFPNYSSELNVNALLLGDSALYLCASSSRQGMNTEAFFGQGTRLTVV.

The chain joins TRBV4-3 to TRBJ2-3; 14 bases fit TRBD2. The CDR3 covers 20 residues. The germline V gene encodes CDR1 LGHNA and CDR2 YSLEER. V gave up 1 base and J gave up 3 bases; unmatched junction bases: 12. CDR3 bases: TGCGCCAGCAGCCAAGTTCCCCCGGGACTAGCGGGAGTAGGGACAGATACGCAGTATTTT. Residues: CASSQVPPGLAGVGTDTQYF.